These 21 T cell receptor beta chains originate from one sample sequenced in a study of blood T cell repertoires in COVID-19. Here immunoSEQ multiplex PCR was the method, and the copy in TCRdb shows in-frame clones only, minus some. The sample carries roughly 100,000 clones, just over 85% recorded once. The material sequenced was peripheral blood. These receptors were collected from a woman in her 70s with acute or convalescent COVID-19.

This chain joins TRBV7-9 and TRBJ1-5, with 7 bases fitting TRBD1. The germline V gene has CDR1 SEHNR and CDR2 FQNEAQ (reference sequence). This CDR3 region has 16 residues. The V gene end was trimmed by 2 bases and the J gene end by 8 bases; junction bases not matched to a gene: 12. The CDR3 spells CASSLWSGTESEPQHF. CDR3 nucleotide sequence: TGTGCCAGCAGCTTATGGTCGGGGACAGAGAGCGAGCCCCAGCATTTT.

V and J are TRBV19 and TRBJ2-1; 7 bases align to TRBD2. Losses at the gene ends were 3 bases for V and 4 bases for J; bases not matched to a gene: 3. Per the germline V gene, CDR1 is LNHDA and CDR2 is SQIVND (reference sequence). The CDR3 sequence is 14 residues long. The CDR3 DNA follows: TGTGCCAGTAGTATGAGGGAGGGATACAATGAGCAGTTCTTC. The encoded protein is CASSMREGYNEQFF.

The gene calls are TRBV12-3 or TRBV12-4 and TRBJ2-5; weak D call: TRBD2 (6 bases). The CDR3 loop spans 13 amino acids. Trimming left V 6 bases short and J 5 bases short, with 13 bases between. CDR3 loop: CASRGTSWETQYF. For the CDR3, the DNA is TGTGCCAGCAGAGGGACTTCTTGGGAGACCCAGTACTTC.

The chain has TRBV4-1 and TRBJ1-4, with TRBD1 matching 7 bases. Germline loops: CDR1 MGHRA, CDR2 YSYEKL. Unmatched junction bases numbered 6, after V lost 1 base and J lost 10 bases. The CDR3 length is 14 residues. The CDR3 DNA is TGCGCCAGCAGCCAAGTGTCCCAGGGGGGAAAACTGTTTTTT. Translating gives CASSQVSQGGKLFF.

The V and J genes are TRBV27 and TRBJ2-2; no firm D call. The germline CDR1 and CDR2 sequences are MNHEY and SMNVEV (reference sequence). This CDR3 has 13 residues. Trimming left V 4 bases short and J 1 base short, with 4 bases between. CDR3 in DNA: TGTGCCAGCAGTTCTTGGAACACCGGGGAGCTGTTTTTT. It yields the protein CASSSWNTGELFF.

J is TRBJ2-7 and V is TRBV19, with TRBD2 matching over 9 bases. V trimming: 6 bases; J trimming: 5 bases; junction bases outside the gene matches: 14. This CDR3 is 16 amino acids long. Germline lookup yields CDR1 LNHDA and CDR2 SQIVND (reference sequence). The CDR3 protein is CASSLLGSGRMDEQYF. CDR3 sequence (DNA): TGTGCCAGTAGCCTCCTTGGTAGCGGGAGAATGGACGAGCAGTACTTC.

The chain carries TRBV3-1 (or the pseudogene TRBV3-2) and TRBJ2-7; D gene unclear. The germline V gene has CDR1 LGHDT and CDR2 YNNKEL (reference sequence). CDR3 size: 15 residues. Trimming removed 0 bases at V and 0 bases at J, with 9 bases between. CDR3 sequence: CASSQERMSSYEQYF. CDR3 nucleotides: TGTGCCAGCAGCCAAGAGAGGATGAGCTCCTACGAGCAGTACTTC.

J is TRBJ2-5 and V is TRBV11-2, with 7 bases that match TRBD2. The CDR3 is 15 residues long. V lost 2 bases to trimming and J lost 5 bases; unmatched junction nucleotides: 8. Germline CDR1 is SGHAT and CDR2 is FQNNGV. The CDR3: CASSLLQAGSETQYF. CDR3 in DNA: TGTGCCAGCAGCTTATTGCAAGCGGGGAGTGAGACCCAGTACTTC.

The chain combines TRBV24-1 with TRBJ1-1, with a tentative D call TRBD1 (6 bases). The germline CDR1 and CDR2 sequences are KGHDR and SFDVKD. The CDR3 is 13 amino acids. V gave up 7 bases and J gave up 1 base, with 9 bases separating them. This CDR3 reads CATSAQGNTEAFF. Here the CDR3 DNA reads TGTGCCACCAGCGCACAGGGGAACACTGAAGCTTTCTTT.

The chain combines TRBV28 with TRBJ1-1; D not resolved. The V and J ends lost 5 bases and 5 bases respectively, with 9 bases between them. CDR1 MDHEN and CDR2 SYDVKM come from the germline V gene. This CDR3 spans 12 amino acids. The CDR3: CASSLRRTEAFF. CDR3 in DNA: TGTGCCAGCAGTCTGAGGAGAACTGAAGCTTTCTTT.

This chain uses TRBV11-1 with TRBJ2-3, with unresolved D. The V gene lost 6 bases and the J gene lost 5 bases, with 9 bases spanning the gap. The germline V gene has CDR1 SGHAT and CDR2 FQDESV (reference sequence). This CDR3 has 12 amino acids. As DNA, the CDR3 is TGTGCCAGCAGTCACACATTAGATACGCAGTATTTT. It specifies CASSHTLDTQYF.

This rearrangement joins TRBV19 to TRBJ2-1, with D uncertain. V was trimmed by 3 bases and J by 0 bases, leaving 6 bases between them. The CDR3 has 14 residues. Germline V gene sequence: CDR1 LNHDA, CDR2 SQIVND (reference sequence). The CDR3 loop reads CASSIISSYNEQFF. The CDR3 nucleotides read TGTGCCAGTAGTATCATTAGCTCCTACAATGAGCAGTTCTTC.

Only one count was recorded for this clone. The chain recombines TRBV6-5 with TRBJ1-2; unclear D gene. CDR1 and CDR2 from the germline V gene are MNHEY and SVGAGI. V dropped 0 bases and J dropped 3 bases, with 11 bases sitting between them. The CDR3 spans 15 residues. The CDR3 sequence: CASSYSPNPDYGYTF. The CDR3 region has the DNA TGTGCCAGCAGTTACTCGCCGAATCCGGACTATGGCTACACCTTC.

The rearrangement uses TRBV23-1 and TRBJ2-7; D unclear. TRBV23-1 is identified as an open reading frame with a role that is uncertain. The CDR3 has 16 amino acids. V was pared by 4 bases and J by 0 bases, with 16 bases between. The CDR3 here is CASSRGETRNSYEQYF. CDR3 nucleotides: TGCGCCAGCAGTCGTGGTGAAACGCGAAACTCCTACGAGCAGTACTTC.

The V and J genes are TRBV5-4 and TRBJ1-6, with 7 bases aligning to TRBD1. The V gene end was trimmed by 4 bases and the J gene end by 10 bases; junction bases not matched to a gene: 8. Germline V CDR1 and CDR2: SGHNT, YYREEE (reference sequence). The CDR3 is 14 residues long. In nucleotides, the CDR3 is TGTGCCAGCAGCATGGACAGGCTCGGATCACCCCTCCACTTT. This sequence encodes CASSMDRLGSPLHF.

The V and J genes are TRBV3-1 (or the pseudogene TRBV3-2) and TRBJ1-5, with 7 bases lining up with TRBD1. J lost 5 bases, V lost 4 bases, and 2 bases had no gene match. The CDR3 runs 13 residues. Germline-derived CDR1 and CDR2 are LGHDT and YNNKEL (reference sequence). The CDR3 coding sequence is TGTGCCAGCAGCCCCGACAGGGATCAGCCCCAGCATTTT. Protein: CASSPDRDQPQHF.

The chain uses TRBV18 and TRBJ1-1, with 7 bases fitting TRBD1. Germline CDR1 and CDR2: KGHSH and LQKENI. The V segment lost 4 bases and the J segment 1 base; nucleotides outside the gene matches: 0. This CDR3 has 13 amino acids. CDR3 sequence: CASSRQGNTEAFF. CDR3 bases: TGTGCCAGCTCACGACAGGGGAACACTGAAGCTTTCTTT.

V is TRBV1 and J is TRBJ2-1; the table assigns TRBD1, which was not confirmed against the DNA. TRBV1 is an annotated pseudogene. The CDR3 consists of 17 residues. Written as DNA, the CDR3 is TGCACCAGCACCCGCCCCGGATCCATGCTCAGGGACAATGAGCAGTTCTTC. Translated, it gives CTSTRPGSMLRDNEQFF.

J is TRBJ2-7 and V is TRBV28; 8 bases match TRBD1. CDR1 and CDR2 (germline): MDHEN, SYDVKM. This CDR3 region has 14 residues. Losses at the gene ends were 3 bases for V and 4 bases for J; bases not matched to a gene: 5. Written as DNA, the CDR3 is TGTGCCAGCAGTTTGACAGGGGAAGGGTACGAGCAGTACTTC. It is translated as CASSLTGEGYEQYF.

The genes are TRBV19 and TRBJ2-4, with TRBD1 identical over 7 bases. CDR3 length: 14 amino acids. With V trimmed by 7 bases and J by 8 bases, 11 bases remained unmatched. Germline assignment: CDR1 LNHDA and CDR2 SQIVND (reference sequence). The CDR3 sequence is CASTPTGSEDIQYF. CDR3 bases: TGTGCCAGTACTCCGACAGGGTCGGAGGACATTCAGTACTTC. Full variable domain (outside the CDR3, taken from reference TRBV19 and TRBJ2-4): DGGITQSPKYLFRKEGQNVTLSCEQNLNHDAMYWYRQDPGQGLRLIYYSQIVNDFQKGDIAEGYSVSREKKESFPLTVTSAQKNPTAFYLCASTPTGSEDIQYFGAGTRLSVL.

In nucleotides, the CDR3 is TGTGCGGCTGGCGGCGGGGGCACAGATACGCAGTATTTT. Translation: CAAGGGGTDTQYF. The rearrangement uses TRBV12-3 or TRBV12-4 and TRBJ2-3; D possibly corresponds to TRBD2 (6 bases). This CDR3 spans 13 amino acids.